This T cell receptor beta chain was recovered during a study of cytomegalovirus exposure and HLA in healthy donors. Whole-study results and caveats: One later analysis reportedly identified an Asian-associated ancestry cluster that showed fewer N-insertions than the roughly 600-donor mean. A later analysis revealed that TCR association rates differed between HLA loci, peaking at DRB1 and bottoming out at HLA-C.

The CDR3 consists of 14 residues. V lost 5 bases and J 7 bases, leaving 15 bases between the germline ends. The germline V gene has CDR1 MNHEY and CDR2 SVGAGI. Notes on this clone: No antigen is known for it.

This PCR relied on a set of 60 Vbeta primers and 13 Jbeta primers. Measured with immunoSEQ multiplex PCR; TCRdb has only the in-frame clones, and not every one. The sample carries under 200,000 clones, around 79% recorded once. Healthy bone marrow donors made up the donor group. Sequencing was performed on PBMCs. The TCR comes from a female donor in good health and CMV-seronegative. V usage is TRBV6-5 and J usage is TRBJ1-5; no reliable D call. The CDR3 region has the DNA TGTGCCAGCAGTACAAGACAAAGTGGGCAGCCCCAGCATTTT. Translated: CASSTRQSGQPQHF.